One sample yielded the 14 T cell receptor beta chains listed below, sequenced in a study of blood T cell repertoires in COVID-19. Sequenced by immunoSEQ multiplex PCR; TCRdb stores in-frame clones only, minus some. The sample carries some 300,000 clones, over 75% recorded once. Sequencing was carried out using PBMCs or T cells enriched from blood (not recorded which). These receptor sequences come from a woman in her twenties or thirties who had recovered from COVID-19.

The rearrangement joins TRBV7-9 to TRBJ2-1, with 12 nucleotides matching TRBD2. V lost 5 bases, J lost 2 bases, and 10 bases stayed unmatched. The CDR3 length is 18 residues. The germline CDR1 and CDR2 sequences are SEHNR and FQNEAQ (reference sequence). The CDR3 DNA reads TGTGCCAGCAGCCCATTCCGGACTAGCGGGGCCCCCTACAATGAGCAGTTCTTC. This translates into CASSPFRTSGAPYNEQFF.

The chain links TRBV4-1 to TRBJ2-3, with 7 bases aligning to TRBD1. Trimming at V came to 2 bases and at J to 6 bases, leaving 8 bases not matched to a gene. The CDR3 is 15 amino acids. Germline V gene sequence: CDR1 MGHRA, CDR2 YSYEKL. The CDR3, as DNA: TGCGCCAGCAGCCAAAGGCACAGGGGAGTTGATACGCAGTATTTT. Protein sequence: CASSQRHRGVDTQYF.

The gene calls are TRBV18 and TRBJ1-1; D may be TRBD1 (5 bases). The V gene lost 4 bases and the J gene lost 4 bases, with 10 bases spanning the gap. The CDR3 consists of 13 residues. Germline-derived CDR1 and CDR2 are KGHSH and LQKENI. The CDR3 sequence: CASSQAGGTEAFF. CDR3 nucleotide sequence: TGTGCCAGCTCACAGGCGGGGGGCACTGAAGCTTTCTTT.

The CDR3 spells CASSRDTNSPLHF. CDR3 DNA sequence: TGTGCCAGCAGTCGGGACACGAATTCACCCCTCCACTTT. The chain carries TRBV5-4 and TRBJ1-6; tentatively, D is TRBD1 (6 bases). The germline V and J ends were trimmed by 5 bases and 7 bases, with 10 bases remaining between them. The CDR3 totals 13 residues. Per the germline V gene, CDR1 is SGHNT and CDR2 is YYREEE (reference sequence).

The chain combines TRBV4-1 with TRBJ1-5; D unresolved. Trimming took 0 bases from V and 1 from J, leaving 13 bases between them. This CDR3 is 17 amino acids long. The germline V gene has CDR1 MGHRA and CDR2 YSYEKL. CDR3 coding DNA: TGCGCCAGCAGCCAAGAGCCCGGGAGGCTAAGCAATCAGCCCCAGCATTTT. This encodes CASSQEPGRLSNQPQHF.

The rearrangement uses TRBV27 and TRBJ2-2; 8 bases line up with TRBD2. Germline V gives CDR1 MNHEY, CDR2 SMNVEV (reference sequence). The CDR3 consists of 15 residues. V was clipped by 7 bases and J by 0 bases; unmatched bases: 4. The CDR3 coding sequence is TGTGCCAGCATCCCGGGAGGGGCGAACACCGGGGAGCTGTTTTTT. Translated: CASIPGGANTGELFF.

The chain employs TRBV27 and TRBJ2-3; D is possibly TRBD1 (5 bases). Trimming cost V 1 base and J 4 bases, with 6 bases left between them. The CDR3 has 13 amino acids. In germline, CDR1 is MNHEY, CDR2 SMNVEV (reference sequence). The CDR3 DNA reads TGTGCCAGCAGTTTATTCAGGGCAGATACGCAGTATTTT. As protein: CASSLFRADTQYF.

The chain uses TRBV6-4 and TRBJ1-5; 8 nucleotides agree with TRBD1. Germline V gene data show CDR1 as MRHNA and CDR2 as SNTAGT. CDR3 length: 14 amino acids. V trimming: 6 bases; J trimming: 6 bases; junction bases outside the gene matches: 7. In DNA, the CDR3 is TGTGCCAGCAGCCCGTCAGGGGGCGGTCAGCCCCAGCATTTT. This gives the protein CASSPSGGGQPQHF.

This rearrangement joins TRBV5-1 to TRBJ2-5; 7 bases are a match to TRBD1. The germline CDR1 and CDR2 sequences are SGHRS and YFSETQ. J gave up 2 bases and V 0 bases, and 7 bases lay outside the gene matches. The CDR3 consists of 16 residues. In DNA form, the CDR3 reads TGCGCCAGCAGCTTGGGAGGGAAACAGGGGCAAGAGACCCAGTACTTC. It translates to CASSLGGKQGQETQYF.

The V call is TRBV7-2, the J call TRBJ2-1; D is possibly TRBD1 (6 bases). V dropped 2 bases and J dropped 9 bases, with 11 bases sitting between them. The CDR3 has 13 residues. CDR1 is SGHTA and CDR2 is FQGNSA in the germline V gene. CDR3 in DNA: TGTGCCAGCAGCTTAAGACAGGATGGTGAGCAGTTCTTC. It translates to CASSLRQDGEQFF. The whole variable domain, remainder taken from reference TRBV7-2 and TRBJ2-1, is GAGVSQSPSNKVTEKGKDVELRCDPISGHTALYWYRQSLGQGLEFLIYFQGNSAPDKSGLPSDRFSAERTGGSVSTLTIQRTQQEDSAVYLCASSLRQDGEQFFGPGTRLTVL.

The V and J genes are TRBV21-1 and TRBJ1-2; the table's D call of TRBD1 was not tested on the DNA. TRBV21-1 is noted as a pseudogene. This CDR3 is 15 amino acids long. The CDR3: CASSKEAAGGYGYTF. The CDR3 DNA reads as TGTGCCAGCAGCAAAGAGGCAGCAGGGGGCTATGGCTACACCTTC.

This clone was found once. This chain joins TRBV5-1 and TRBJ1-3, with D hard to call. Germline V lookup: CDR1 SGHRS, CDR2 YFSETQ. CDR3 length equals 15 residues. The germline V and J ends were trimmed by 0 bases and 1 base, with 8 bases remaining between them. This CDR3 reads CASSLGAKSGNTIYF. The CDR3 bases are TGCGCCAGCAGCTTGGGGGCCAAGTCTGGAAACACCATATATTTT.

This chain's CDR3 is CASSFGRAGDYEQYF. In nucleotides, the CDR3 is TGTGCCAGCAGCTTCGGGAGAGCGGGGGACTACGAGCAGTACTTC. The genes are TRBV7-2 and TRBJ2-7, with TRBD2 matching over 8 bases. V lost 3 bases and J lost 3; bases outside the gene matches: 7. CDR1 SGHTA and CDR2 FQGNSA come from the germline V gene. The CDR3 consists of 15 residues.

The rearrangement uses TRBV5-1 and TRBJ1-2; 8 bases match TRBD1. V lost 3 bases, J lost 8 bases, and 6 bases stayed unmatched. This CDR3 has 13 residues. The germline CDR1 and CDR2 sequences are SGHRS and YFSETQ. CDR3 nucleotide sequence: TGCGCCAGCAGCTCCGGACAGGGAGAAGGCTACACCTTC. Its translation is CASSSGQGEGYTF. Using reference TRBV5-1 and TRBJ1-2 for the parts outside the CDR3, the full variable domain is KAGVTQTPRYLIKTRGQQVTLSCSPISGHRSVSWYQQTPGQGLQFLFEYFSETQRNKGNFPGRFSGRQFSNSRSEMNVSTLELGDSALYLCASSSGQGEGYTFGSGTRLTVV.